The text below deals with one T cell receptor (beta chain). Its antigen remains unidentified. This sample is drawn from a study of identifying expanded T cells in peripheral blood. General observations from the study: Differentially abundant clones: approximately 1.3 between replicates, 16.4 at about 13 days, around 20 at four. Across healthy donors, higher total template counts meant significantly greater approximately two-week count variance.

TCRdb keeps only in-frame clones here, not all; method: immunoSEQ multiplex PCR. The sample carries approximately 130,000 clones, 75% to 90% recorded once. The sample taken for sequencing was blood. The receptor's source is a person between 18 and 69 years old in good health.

The CDR3 is CASSQTFGGELFF. The CDR3 bases are TGTGCCAGCAGCCAGACTTTCGGCGGGGAGCTGTTTTTT. The rearrangement uses TRBV5-6 and TRBJ2-2; no firm D call. CDR1 SGHDT and CDR2 YYEEEE come from the germline V gene. The CDR3 has 13 amino acids. Between the trimmed V and J ends, which lost 4 bases and 7 bases, there was a span of 11 bases.